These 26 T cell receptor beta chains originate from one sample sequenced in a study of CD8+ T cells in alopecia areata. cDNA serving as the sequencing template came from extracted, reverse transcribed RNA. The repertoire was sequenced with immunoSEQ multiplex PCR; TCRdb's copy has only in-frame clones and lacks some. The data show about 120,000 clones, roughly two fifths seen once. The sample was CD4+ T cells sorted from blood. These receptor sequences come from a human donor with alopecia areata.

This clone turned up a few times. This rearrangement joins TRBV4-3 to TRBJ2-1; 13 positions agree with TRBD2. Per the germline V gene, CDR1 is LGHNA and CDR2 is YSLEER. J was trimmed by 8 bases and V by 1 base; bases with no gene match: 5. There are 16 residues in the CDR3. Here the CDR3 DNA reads TGCGCCAGCAGCCAAGCAACTAGCGGGAGGGGATATGAGCAGTTCTTC. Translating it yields CASSQATSGRGYEQFF.

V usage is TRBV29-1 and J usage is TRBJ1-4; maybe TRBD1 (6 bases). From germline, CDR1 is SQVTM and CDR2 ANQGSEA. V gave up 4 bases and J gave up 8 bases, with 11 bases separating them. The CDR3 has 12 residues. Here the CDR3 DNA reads TGCAGCGTTGGGGAAACAGGGGAAAAACTGTTTTTT. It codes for CSVGETGEKLFF.

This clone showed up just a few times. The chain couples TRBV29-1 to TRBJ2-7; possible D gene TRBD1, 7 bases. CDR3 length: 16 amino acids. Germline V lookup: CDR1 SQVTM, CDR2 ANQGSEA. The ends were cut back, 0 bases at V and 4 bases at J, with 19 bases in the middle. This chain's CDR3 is CSVEDPRQGGSYEQYF. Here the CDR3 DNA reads TGCAGCGTTGAAGATCCCCGGCAGGGGGGTTCGTACGAGCAGTACTTC.

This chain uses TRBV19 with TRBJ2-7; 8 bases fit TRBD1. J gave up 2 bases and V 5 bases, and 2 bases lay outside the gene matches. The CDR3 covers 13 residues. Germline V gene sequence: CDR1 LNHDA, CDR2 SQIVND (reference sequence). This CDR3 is CASSGQGTYEQYF. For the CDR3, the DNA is TGTGCCAGTAGTGGACAGGGCACCTACGAGCAGTACTTC.

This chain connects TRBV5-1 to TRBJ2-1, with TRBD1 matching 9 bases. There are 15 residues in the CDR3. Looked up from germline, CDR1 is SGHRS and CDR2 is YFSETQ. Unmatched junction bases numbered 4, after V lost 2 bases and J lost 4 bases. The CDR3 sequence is CASSFGTGQYNEQFF. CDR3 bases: TGCGCCAGCAGCTTTGGGACAGGGCAGTACAATGAGCAGTTCTTC.

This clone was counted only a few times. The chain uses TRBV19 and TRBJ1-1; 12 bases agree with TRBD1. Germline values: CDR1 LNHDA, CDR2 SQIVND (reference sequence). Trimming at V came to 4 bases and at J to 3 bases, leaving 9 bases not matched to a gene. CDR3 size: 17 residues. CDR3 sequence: CASSTGTGGQRDTEAFF. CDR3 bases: TGTGCCAGTAGTACCGGGACAGGGGGCCAAAGGGACACTGAAGCTTTCTTT.

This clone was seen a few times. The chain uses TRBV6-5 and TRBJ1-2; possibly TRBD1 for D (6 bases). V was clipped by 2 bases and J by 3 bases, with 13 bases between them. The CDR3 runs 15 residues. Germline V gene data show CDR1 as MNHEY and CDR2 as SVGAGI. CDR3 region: CASSYVLGADYGYTF. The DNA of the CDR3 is TGTGCCAGCAGTTACGTTCTGGGGGCCGACTATGGCTACACCTTC.

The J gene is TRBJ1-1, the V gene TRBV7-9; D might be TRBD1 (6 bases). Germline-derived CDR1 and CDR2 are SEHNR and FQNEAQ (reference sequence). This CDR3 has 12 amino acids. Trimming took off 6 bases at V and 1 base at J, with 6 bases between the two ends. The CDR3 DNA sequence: TGTGCCAGCAGGGGACAGAACACTGAAGCTTTCTTT. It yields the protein CASRGQNTEAFF.

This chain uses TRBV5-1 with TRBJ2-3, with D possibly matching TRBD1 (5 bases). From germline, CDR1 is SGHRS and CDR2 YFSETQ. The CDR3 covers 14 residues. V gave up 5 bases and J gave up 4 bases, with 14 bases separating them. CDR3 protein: CASRDQRGPDTQYF. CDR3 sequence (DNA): TGCGCCAGCAGGGACCAAAGGGGCCCAGATACGCAGTATTTT.

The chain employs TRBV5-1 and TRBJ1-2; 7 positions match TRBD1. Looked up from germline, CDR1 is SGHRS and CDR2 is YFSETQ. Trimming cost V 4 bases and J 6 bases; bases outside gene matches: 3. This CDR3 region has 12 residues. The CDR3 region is CASSTDRDGYTF. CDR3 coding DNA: TGCGCCAGCAGCACAGACAGGGATGGCTACACCTTC.

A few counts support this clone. The CDR3 DNA is TGCGCCAGCAGCTTGGGGGCCGGGACTTACACTTACAATGAGCAGTTCTTC. Translation: CASSLGAGTYTYNEQFF. V and J are TRBV5-1 and TRBJ2-1, with a tentative D call TRBD2 (6 bases). This CDR3 has 17 residues. Trimming removed 0 bases at V and 4 bases at J, with 17 bases between. CDR1 is SGHRS, CDR2 YFSETQ, per germline.

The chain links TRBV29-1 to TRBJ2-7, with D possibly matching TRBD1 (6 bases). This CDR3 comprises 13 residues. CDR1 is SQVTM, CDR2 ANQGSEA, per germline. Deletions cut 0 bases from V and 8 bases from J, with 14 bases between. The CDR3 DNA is TGCAGCGTTGAAGATGGACCACAGGGTAAGCAGTACTTC. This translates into CSVEDGPQGKQYF.

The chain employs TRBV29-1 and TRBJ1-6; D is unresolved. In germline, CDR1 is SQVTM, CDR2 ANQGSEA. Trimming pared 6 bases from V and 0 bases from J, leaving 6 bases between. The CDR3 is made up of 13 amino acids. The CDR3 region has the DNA TGCAGCGTGGCCGCCTCCTATAATTCACCCCTCCACTTT. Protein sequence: CSVAASYNSPLHF.

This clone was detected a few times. The CDR3 region has the DNA TGCAGCGTTGACTCTAGCGGCCCCTGGGGGCAGTATTTT. It encodes CSVDSSGPWGQYF. This chain connects TRBV29-1 to TRBJ2-3; 7 bases map to TRBD2. V shed 3 bases and J 11 bases; nucleotides not matched to a gene: 11. The CDR3 totals 13 residues. Germline assignment: CDR1 SQVTM and CDR2 ANQGSEA.

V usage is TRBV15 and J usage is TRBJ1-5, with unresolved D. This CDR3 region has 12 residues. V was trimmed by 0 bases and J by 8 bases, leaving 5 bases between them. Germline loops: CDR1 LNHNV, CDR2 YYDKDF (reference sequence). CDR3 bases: TGTGCCACCAGCAGAGATGGGGAGCCCCAGCATTTT. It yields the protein CATSRDGEPQHF. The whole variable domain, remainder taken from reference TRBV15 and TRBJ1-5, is DAMVIQNPRYQVTQFGKPVTLSCSQTLNHNVMYWYQQKSSQAPKLLFHYYDKDFNNEADTPDNFQSRRPNTSFCFLDIRSPGLGDTAMYLCATSRDGEPQHFGDGTRLSIL.

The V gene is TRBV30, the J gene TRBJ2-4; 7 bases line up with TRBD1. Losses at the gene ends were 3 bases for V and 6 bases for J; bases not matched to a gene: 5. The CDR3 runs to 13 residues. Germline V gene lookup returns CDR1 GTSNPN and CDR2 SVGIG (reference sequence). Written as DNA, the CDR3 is TGTGCCTGGAGGCCCAGACAGGGAAACATTCAGTACTTC. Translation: CAWRPRQGNIQYF. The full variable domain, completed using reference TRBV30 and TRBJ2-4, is SQTIHQWPATLVQPVGSPLSLECTVEGTSNPNLYWYRQAAGRGLQLLFYSVGIGQISSEVPQNLSASRPQDRQFILSSKKLLLSDSGFYLCAWRPRQGNIQYFGAGTRLSVL.

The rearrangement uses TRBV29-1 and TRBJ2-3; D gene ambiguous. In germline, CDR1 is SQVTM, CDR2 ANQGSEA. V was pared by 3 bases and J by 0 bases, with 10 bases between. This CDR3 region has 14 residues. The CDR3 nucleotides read TGCAGCGTTGAGGTAGTTCTGAGCACAGATACGCAGTATTTT. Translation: CSVEVVLSTDTQYF.

CDR3 loop: CASSQRQGQYF. DNA for the CDR3: TGTGCCAGCAGCCAACGACAGGGACAGTACTTC. The chain couples TRBV7-9 to TRBJ2-7, with 7 bases identical to TRBD1. The CDR3 runs to 11 residues. Per germline, CDR1 SEHNR and CDR2 FQNEAQ (reference sequence). The V gene end was trimmed by 5 bases and the J gene end by 10 bases; junction bases not matched to a gene: 5. Full variable domain (missing parts from reference TRBV7-9 and TRBJ2-7): DTGVSQNPRHKITKRGQNVTFRCDPISEHNRLYWYRQTLGQGPEFLTYFQNEAQLEKSRLLSDRFSAERPKGSFSTLEIQRTEQGDSAMYLCASSQRQGQYFGPGTRLTVT.

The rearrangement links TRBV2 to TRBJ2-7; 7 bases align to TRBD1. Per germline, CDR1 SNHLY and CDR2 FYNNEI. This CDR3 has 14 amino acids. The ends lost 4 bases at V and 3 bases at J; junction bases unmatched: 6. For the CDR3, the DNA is TGTGCCAGCAGTGTAGGGGGCAGGGTCTACGAGCAGTACTTC. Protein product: CASSVGGRVYEQYF.

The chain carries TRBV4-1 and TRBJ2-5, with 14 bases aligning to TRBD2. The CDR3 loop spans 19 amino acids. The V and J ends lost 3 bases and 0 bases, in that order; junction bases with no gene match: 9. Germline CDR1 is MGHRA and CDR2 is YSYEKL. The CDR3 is CASSHPGLAGGPYQETQYF. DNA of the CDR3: TGCGCCAGCAGCCACCCCGGACTAGCGGGGGGCCCGTACCAAGAGACCCAGTACTTC.

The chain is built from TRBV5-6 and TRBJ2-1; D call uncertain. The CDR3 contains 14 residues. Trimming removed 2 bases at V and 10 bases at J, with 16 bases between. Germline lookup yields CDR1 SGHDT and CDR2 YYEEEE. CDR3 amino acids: CASSFMNSRAEQFF. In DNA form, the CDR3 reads TGTGCCAGCAGCTTCATGAACTCCCGGGCGGAGCAGTTCTTC.

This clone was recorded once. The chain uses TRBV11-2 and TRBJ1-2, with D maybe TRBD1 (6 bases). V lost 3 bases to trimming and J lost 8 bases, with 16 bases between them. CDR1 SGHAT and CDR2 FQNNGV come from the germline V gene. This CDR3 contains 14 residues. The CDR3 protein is CASSLGSRGGGYTF. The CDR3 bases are TGTGCCAGCAGCTTGGGTTCCAGGGGCGGCGGCTACACCTTC.

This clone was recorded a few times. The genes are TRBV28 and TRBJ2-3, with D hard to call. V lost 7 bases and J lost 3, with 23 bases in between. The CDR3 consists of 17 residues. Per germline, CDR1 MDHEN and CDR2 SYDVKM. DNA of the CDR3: TGTGCCAGCAAGGGTTCGATCTCGACCCACCGTACAGATACGCAGTATTTT. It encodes CASKGSISTHRTDTQYF.

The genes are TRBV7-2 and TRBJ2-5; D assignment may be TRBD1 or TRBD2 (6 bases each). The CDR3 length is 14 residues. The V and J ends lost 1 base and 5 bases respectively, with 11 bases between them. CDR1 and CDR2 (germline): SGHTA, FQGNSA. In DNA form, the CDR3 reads TGTGCCAGCAGCTTAGGGAGGGGGAAGGAGACCCAGTACTTC. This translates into CASSLGRGKETQYF. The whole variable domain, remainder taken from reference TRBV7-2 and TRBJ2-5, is GAGVSQSPSNKVTEKGKDVELRCDPISGHTALYWYRQSLGQGLEFLIYFQGNSAPDKSGLPSDRFSAERTGGSVSTLTIQRTQQEDSAVYLCASSLGRGKETQYFGPGTRLLVL.

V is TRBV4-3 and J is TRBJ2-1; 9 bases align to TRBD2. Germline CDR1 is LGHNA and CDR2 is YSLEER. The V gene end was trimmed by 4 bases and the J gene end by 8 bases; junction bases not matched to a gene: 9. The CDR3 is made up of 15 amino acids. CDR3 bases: TGCGCCAGCAGCCTAAGGACTAGCGCCGACCATGAGCAGTTCTTC. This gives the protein CASSLRTSADHEQFF.

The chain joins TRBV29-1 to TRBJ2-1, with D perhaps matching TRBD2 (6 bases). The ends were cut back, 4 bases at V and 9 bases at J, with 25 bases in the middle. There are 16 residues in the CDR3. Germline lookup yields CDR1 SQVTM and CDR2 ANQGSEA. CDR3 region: CSVGGTPGGRGTEQFF. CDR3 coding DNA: TGCAGCGTTGGCGGGACCCCCGGAGGGAGAGGCACTGAGCAGTTCTTC.